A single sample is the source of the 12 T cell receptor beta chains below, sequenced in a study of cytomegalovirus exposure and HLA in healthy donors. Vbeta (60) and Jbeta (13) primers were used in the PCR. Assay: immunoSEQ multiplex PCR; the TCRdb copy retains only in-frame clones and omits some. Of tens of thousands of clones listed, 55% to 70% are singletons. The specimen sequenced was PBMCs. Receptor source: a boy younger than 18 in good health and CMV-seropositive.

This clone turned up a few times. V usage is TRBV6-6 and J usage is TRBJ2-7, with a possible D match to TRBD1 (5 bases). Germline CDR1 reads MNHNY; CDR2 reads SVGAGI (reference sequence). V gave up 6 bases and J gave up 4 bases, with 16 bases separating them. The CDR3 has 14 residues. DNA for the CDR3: TGTGCCAGCAGAAAAAGCAGGGTTACGTACGAGCAGTACTTC. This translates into CASRKSRVTYEQYF.

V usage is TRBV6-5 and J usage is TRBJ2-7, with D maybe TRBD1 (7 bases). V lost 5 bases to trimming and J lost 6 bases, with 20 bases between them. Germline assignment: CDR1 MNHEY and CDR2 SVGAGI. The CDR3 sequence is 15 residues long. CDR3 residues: CASSHPRAGGPEQYF. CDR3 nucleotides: TGTGCCAGCAGTCACCCCCGGGCAGGGGGGCCCGAGCAGTACTTC.

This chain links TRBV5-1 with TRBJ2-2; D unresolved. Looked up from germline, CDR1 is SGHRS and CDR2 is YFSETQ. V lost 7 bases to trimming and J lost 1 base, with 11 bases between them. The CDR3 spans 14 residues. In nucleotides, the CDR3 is TGCGCCAGCGTTGGAGCAATGAACACCGGGGAGCTGTTTTTT. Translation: CASVGAMNTGELFF.

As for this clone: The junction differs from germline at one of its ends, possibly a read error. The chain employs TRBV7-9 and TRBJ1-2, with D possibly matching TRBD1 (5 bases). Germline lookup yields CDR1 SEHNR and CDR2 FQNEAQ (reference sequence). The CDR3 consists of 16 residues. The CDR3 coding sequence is TGTGCCAGCAGCAACCCCCGACAGTTAGCTAACTATGGCTACCCCTTC. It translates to CASSNPRQLANYGYPF.

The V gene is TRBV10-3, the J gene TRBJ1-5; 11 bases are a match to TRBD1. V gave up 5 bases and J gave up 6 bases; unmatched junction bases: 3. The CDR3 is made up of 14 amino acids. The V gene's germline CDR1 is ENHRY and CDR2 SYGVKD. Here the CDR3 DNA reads TGTGCCATCAGTCCTGGGACAGGGGGTCAGCCCCAGCATTTT. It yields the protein CAISPGTGGQPQHF.

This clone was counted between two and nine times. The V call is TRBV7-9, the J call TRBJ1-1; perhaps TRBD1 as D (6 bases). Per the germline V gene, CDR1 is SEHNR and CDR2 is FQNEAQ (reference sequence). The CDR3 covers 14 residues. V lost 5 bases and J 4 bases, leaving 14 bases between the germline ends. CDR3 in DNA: TGTGCCAGCAGCCTACTTAGGGGGAGCACTGAAGCTTTCTTT. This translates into CASSLLRGSTEAFF.

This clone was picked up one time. The CDR3 sequence is CASSDSCGTRNTIYF. Here the CDR3 DNA reads TGTGCCAGCAGTGACTCATGCGGCACCCGAAACACCATATATTTT. The J gene is TRBJ1-3, the V gene TRBV6-4; D gene uncertain. Germline lookup yields CDR1 MRHNA and CDR2 SNTAGT. The CDR3 has 15 amino acids. V dropped 0 bases and J dropped 5 bases, with 11 bases sitting between them.

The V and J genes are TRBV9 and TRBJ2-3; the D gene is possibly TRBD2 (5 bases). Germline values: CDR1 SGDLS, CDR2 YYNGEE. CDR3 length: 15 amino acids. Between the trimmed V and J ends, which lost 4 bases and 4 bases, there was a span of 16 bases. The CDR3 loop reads CASSLRGAGADTQYF. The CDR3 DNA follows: TGTGCCAGCAGCCTACGGGGAGCTGGAGCAGATACGCAGTATTTT.

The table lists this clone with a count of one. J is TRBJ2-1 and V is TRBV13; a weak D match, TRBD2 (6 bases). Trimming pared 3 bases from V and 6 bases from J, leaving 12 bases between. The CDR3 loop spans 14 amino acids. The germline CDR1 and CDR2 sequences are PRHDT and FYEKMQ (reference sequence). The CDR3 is CASSLGGVGNEQFF. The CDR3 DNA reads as TGTGCCAGCAGCTTGGGCGGGGTGGGCAATGAGCAGTTCTTC.

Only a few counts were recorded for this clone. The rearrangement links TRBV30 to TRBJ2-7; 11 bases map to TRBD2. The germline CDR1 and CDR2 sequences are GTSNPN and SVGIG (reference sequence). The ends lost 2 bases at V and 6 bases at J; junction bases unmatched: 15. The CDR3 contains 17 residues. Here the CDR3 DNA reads TGTGCCTGGAGTATAAGACTAGCGGGGCCTTTGGGGATCGAGCAGTACTTC. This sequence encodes CAWSIRLAGPLGIEQYF.

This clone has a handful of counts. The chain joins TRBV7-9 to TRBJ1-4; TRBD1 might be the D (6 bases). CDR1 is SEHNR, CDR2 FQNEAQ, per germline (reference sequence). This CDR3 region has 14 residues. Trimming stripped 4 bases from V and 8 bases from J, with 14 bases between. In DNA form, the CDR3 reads TGTGCCAGCAGCTCAACACAGGGACGGGAAAAACTGTTTTTT. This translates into CASSSTQGREKLFF.

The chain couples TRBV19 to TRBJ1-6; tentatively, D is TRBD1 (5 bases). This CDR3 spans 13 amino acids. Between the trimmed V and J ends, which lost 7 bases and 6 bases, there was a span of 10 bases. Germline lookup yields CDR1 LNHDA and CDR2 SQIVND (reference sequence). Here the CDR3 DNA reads TGTGCCAGTAAAGGGGCTTCTAATTCACCCCTCCACTTT. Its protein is CASKGASNSPLHF.